Included here is one TCR beta chain sequence, with context. What it binds is unknown. Amplification used 60 Vbeta primers and 13 Jbeta primers. The data were produced by immunoSEQ multiplex PCR, yet TCRdb's version contains in-frame clones alone and is incomplete. The data contain roughly 190,000 clones, over 65% of them singletons. This specimen comes from a study of cytomegalovirus exposure and HLA in healthy donors. Points from the study as a whole: The analysis excluded some indistinguishable V segments, including TRBV6-2 and TRBV6-3. A later analysis showed TCR association rates differing by HLA locus, peaking at DRB1 and lowest at HLA-C.

J gave up 11 bases and V 4 bases, and 10 bases lay outside the gene matches. Germline V gene data show CDR1 as SGHTS and CDR2 as YDEGEE. The CDR3 is made up of 14 amino acids. The sequencing input was PBMCs. The origin of this receptor is a woman aged 45-65 years in good health and CMV-seropositive. The rearrangement uses TRBV5-8 and TRBJ1-5, with 9 bases fitting TRBD1. This CDR3 reads CASSNRGQGPSQHF. In nucleotides, the CDR3 is TGTGCCAGCAGCAATCGGGGACAGGGCCCGTCCCAGCATTTT.